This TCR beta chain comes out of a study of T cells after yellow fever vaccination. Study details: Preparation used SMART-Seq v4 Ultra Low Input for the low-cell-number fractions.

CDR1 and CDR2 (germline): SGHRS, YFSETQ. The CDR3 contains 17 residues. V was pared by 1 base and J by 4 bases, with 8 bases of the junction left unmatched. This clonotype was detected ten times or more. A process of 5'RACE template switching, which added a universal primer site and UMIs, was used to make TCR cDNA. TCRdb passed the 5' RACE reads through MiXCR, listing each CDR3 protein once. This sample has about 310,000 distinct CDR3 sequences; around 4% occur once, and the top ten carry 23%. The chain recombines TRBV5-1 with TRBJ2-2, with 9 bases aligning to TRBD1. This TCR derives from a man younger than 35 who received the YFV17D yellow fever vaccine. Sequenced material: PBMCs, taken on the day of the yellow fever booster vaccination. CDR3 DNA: TGCGCCAGCAGCTTGAACTTGGGACAGGGTCGCACCGGGGAGCTGTTTTTT. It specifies CASSLNLGQGRTGELFF.